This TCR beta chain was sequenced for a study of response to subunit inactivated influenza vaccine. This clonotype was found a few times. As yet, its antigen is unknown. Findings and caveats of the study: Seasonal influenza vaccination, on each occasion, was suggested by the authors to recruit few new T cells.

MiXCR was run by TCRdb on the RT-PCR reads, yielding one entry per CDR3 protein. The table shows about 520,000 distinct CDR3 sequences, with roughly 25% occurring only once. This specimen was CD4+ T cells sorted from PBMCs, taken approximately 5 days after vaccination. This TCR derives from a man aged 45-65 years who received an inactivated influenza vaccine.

The CDR3 DNA is TGTGCCATCAGGGGGACTAGCGGGAGGCCCACTTACAATGAGCAGTTCTTC. It encodes CAIRGTSGRPTYNEQFF. The V gene is TRBV10-3, the J gene TRBJ2-1; 15 nucleotides line up with TRBD2. Germline CDR1 ENHRY, CDR2 SYGVKD. The V segment lost 6 bases and the J segment 4 bases; nucleotides outside the gene matches: 7. This CDR3 is built from 17 residues.